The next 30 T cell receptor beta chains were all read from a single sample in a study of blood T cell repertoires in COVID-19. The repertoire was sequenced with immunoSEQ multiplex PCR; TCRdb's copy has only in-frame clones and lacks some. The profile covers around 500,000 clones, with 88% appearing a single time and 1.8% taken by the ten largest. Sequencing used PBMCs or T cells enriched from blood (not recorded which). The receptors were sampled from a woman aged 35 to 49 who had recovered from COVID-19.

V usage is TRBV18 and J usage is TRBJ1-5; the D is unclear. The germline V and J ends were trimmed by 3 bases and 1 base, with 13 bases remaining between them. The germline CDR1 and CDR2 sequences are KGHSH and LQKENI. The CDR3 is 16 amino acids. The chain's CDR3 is CASSPQGLLSNQPQHF. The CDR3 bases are TGTGCCAGCTCACCGCAAGGACTGCTAAGCAATCAGCCCCAGCATTTT.

The CDR3 nucleotides read TGTGCCAGTAGCCGACAGGGGGTTTACTATGGCTACACCTTC. Translated, it gives CASSRQGVYYGYTF. The chain couples TRBV19 to TRBJ1-2, with TRBD1 matching over 9 bases. J gave up 3 bases and V 6 bases, and 5 bases lay outside the gene matches. The V gene's germline CDR1 is LNHDA and CDR2 SQIVND (reference sequence). The CDR3 is 14 residues long.

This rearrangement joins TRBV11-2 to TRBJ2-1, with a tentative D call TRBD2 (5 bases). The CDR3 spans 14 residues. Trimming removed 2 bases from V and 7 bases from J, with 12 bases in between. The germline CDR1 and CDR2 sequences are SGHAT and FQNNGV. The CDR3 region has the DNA TGTGCCAGCAGCTTAATTGGGAGTCGGAATGAGCAGTTCTTC. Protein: CASSLIGSRNEQFF.

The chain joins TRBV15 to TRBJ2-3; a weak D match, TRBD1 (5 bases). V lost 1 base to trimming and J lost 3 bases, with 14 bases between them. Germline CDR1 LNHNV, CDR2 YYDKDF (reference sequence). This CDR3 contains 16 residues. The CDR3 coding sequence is TGTGCCACCAGCAGAGTAGGGGAACAGTTGACAGATACGCAGTATTTT. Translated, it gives CATSRVGEQLTDTQYF.

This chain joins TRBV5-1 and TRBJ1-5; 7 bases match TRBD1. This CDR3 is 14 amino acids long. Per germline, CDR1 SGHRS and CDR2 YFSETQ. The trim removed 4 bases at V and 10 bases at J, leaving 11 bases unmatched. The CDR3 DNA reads TGCGCCAGCAGCCCTAGATCCGGACAGGCTCCCCAGCATTTT. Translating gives CASSPRSGQAPQHF.

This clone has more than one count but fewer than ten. In DNA form, the CDR3 reads TGTGCCAGCAGCTTCCCGGGACTCGATTACAATGAGCAGTTCTTC. Its protein is CASSFPGLDYNEQFF. The genes are TRBV5-4 and TRBJ2-1, with TRBD2 as a possible D gene (6 bases). This CDR3 is 15 amino acids long. Germline values: CDR1 SGHNT, CDR2 YYREEE (reference sequence). V was cut by 2 bases and J by 4 bases, with 13 bases left in between.

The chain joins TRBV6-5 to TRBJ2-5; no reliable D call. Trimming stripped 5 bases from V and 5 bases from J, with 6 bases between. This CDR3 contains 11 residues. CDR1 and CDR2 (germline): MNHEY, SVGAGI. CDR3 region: CASSTGETQYF. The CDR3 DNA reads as TGTGCCAGCAGTACCGGGGAGACCCAGTACTTC.

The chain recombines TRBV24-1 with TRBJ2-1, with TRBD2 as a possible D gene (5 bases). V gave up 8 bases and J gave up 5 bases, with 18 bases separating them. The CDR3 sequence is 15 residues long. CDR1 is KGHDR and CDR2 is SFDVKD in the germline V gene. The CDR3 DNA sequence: TGTGCCACCAAGTCGGGGTTCGGGCTTGACAATGAGCAGTTCTTC. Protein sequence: CATKSGFGLDNEQFF.

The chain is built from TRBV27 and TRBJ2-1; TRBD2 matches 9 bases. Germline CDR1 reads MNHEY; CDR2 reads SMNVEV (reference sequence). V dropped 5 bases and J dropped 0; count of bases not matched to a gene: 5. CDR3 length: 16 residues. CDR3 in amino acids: CASSRAGGSSYNEQFF. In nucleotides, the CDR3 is TGTGCCAGCAGTAGAGCGGGAGGCAGCTCCTACAATGAGCAGTTCTTC.

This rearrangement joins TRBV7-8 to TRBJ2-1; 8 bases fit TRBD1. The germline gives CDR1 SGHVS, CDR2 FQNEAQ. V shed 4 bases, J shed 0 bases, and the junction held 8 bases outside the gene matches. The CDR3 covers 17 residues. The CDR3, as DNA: TGTGCCAGCAGCTCTGGGACAGGAGCGAGCTCCTACAATGAGCAGTTCTTC. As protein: CASSSGTGASSYNEQFF.

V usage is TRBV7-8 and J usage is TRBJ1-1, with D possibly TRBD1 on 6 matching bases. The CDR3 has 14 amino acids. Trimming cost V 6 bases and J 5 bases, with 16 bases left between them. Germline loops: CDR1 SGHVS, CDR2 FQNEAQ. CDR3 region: CASRKATGGTEAFF. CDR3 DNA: TGTGCCAGCAGGAAAGCGACAGGAGGTACTGAAGCTTTCTTT. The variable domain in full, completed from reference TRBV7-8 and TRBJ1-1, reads GAGVSQSPRYKVAKRGQDVALRCDPISGHVSLFWYQQALGQGPEFLTYFQNEAQLDKSGLPSDRFFAERPEGSVSTLKIQRTQQEDSAVYLCASRKATGGTEAFFGQGTRLTVV.

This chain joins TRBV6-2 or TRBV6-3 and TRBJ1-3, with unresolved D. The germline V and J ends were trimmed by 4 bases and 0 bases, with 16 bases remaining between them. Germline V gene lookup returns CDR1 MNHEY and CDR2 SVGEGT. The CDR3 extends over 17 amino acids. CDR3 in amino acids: CASSFVRRVFSGNTIYF. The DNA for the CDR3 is TGTGCCAGCAGTTTTGTGCGACGGGTCTTCTCTGGAAACACCATATATTTT.

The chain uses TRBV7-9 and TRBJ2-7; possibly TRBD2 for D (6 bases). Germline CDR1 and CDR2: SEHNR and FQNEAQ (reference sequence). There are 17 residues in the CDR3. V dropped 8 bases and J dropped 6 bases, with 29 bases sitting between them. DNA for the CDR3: TGTGCCAGCGGTGGCGGTAATGGGCGGGACTCTTCTAGCGAGCAGTACTTC. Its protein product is CASGGGNGRDSSSEQYF.

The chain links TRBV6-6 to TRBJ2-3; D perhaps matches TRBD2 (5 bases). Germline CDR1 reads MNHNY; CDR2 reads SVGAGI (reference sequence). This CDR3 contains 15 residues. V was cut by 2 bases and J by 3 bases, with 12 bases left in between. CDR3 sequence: CASSYEGVGTDTQYF. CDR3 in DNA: TGTGCCAGCAGTTACGAGGGCGTAGGGACAGATACGCAGTATTTT.

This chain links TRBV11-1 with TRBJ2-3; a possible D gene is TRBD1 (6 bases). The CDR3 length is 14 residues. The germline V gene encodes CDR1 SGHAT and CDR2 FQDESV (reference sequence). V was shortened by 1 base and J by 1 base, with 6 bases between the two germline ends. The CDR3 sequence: CASSLGTGTDTQYF. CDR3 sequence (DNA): TGTGCCAGCAGCTTAGGGACAGGCACAGATACGCAGTATTTT. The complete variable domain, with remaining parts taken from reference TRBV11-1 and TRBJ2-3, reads EAEVAQSPRYKITEKSQAVAFWCDPISGHATLYWYRQILGQGPELLVQFQDESVVDDSQLPKDRFSAERLKGVDSTLKIQPAELGDSAMYLCASSLGTGTDTQYFGPGTRLTVL.

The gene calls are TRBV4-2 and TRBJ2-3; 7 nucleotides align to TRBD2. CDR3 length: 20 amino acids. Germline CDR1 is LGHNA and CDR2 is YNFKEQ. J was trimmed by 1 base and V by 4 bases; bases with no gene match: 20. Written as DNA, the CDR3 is TGTGCCAGCAGCCCTCGTTCTGGCGGGAGTTCCTATTTCGGCACAGATACGCAGTATTTT. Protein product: CASSPRSGGSSYFGTDTQYF.

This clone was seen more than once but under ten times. CDR3 bases: TGTGCCAGCAGTTCCCCAACCTACAATGAGCAGTTCTTC. Protein product: CASSSPTYNEQFF. V and J are TRBV3-1 (or the pseudogene TRBV3-2) and TRBJ2-1; D not certain. CDR1 is LGHDT, CDR2 YNNKEL, per germline (reference sequence). The CDR3 consists of 13 residues. The V gene lost 6 bases and the J gene lost 2 bases, with 8 bases spanning the gap.

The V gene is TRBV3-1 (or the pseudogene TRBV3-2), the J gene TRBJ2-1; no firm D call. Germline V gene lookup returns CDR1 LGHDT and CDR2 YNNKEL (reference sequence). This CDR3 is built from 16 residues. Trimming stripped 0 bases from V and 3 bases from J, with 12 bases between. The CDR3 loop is CASSQEIRGNYNEQFF. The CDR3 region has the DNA TGTGCCAGCAGCCAAGAAATAAGAGGAAACTACAATGAGCAGTTCTTC.

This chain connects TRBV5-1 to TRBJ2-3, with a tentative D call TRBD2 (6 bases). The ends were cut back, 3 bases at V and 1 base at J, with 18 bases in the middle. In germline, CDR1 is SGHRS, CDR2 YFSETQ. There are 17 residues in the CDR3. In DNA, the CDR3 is TGCGCCAGCAGCTGGGGGACTTCCGGGACCCGCACAGATACGCAGTATTTT. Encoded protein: CASSWGTSGTRTDTQYF.

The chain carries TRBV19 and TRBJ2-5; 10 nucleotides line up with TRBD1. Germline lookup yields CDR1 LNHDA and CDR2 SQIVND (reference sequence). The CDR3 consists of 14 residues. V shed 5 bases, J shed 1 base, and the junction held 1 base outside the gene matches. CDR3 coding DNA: TGTGCCAGTAGTTGGACAGGGGGCCAAGAGACCCAGTACTTC. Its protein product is CASSWTGGQETQYF.

The CDR3 sequence is CASSLGYGTGSPTNTEAFF. DNA of the CDR3: TGTGCCAGCAGCTTAGGATATGGGACAGGTAGCCCCACAAACACTGAAGCTTTCTTT. The chain uses TRBV11-3 and TRBJ1-1; 8 nucleotides agree with TRBD1. Germline V gene sequence: CDR1 SGHNT, CDR2 YENEEA. The CDR3 is 19 amino acids. The V gene end was trimmed by 1 base and the J gene end by 2 bases; junction bases not matched to a gene: 15.

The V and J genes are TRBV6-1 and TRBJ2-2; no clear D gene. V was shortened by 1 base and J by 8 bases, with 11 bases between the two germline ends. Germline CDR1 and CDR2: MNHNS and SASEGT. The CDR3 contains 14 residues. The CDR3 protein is CASSEGSVAGELFF. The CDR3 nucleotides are TGTGCCAGCAGTGAAGGTTCCGTGGCAGGGGAGCTGTTTTTT.

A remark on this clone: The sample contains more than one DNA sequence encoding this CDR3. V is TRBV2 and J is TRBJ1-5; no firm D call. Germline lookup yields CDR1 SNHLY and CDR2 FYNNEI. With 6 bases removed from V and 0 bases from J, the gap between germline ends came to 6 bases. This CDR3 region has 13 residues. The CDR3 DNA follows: TGTGCCAGCAGACGAGATAGCAATCAGCCCCAGCATTTT. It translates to CASRRDSNQPQHF.

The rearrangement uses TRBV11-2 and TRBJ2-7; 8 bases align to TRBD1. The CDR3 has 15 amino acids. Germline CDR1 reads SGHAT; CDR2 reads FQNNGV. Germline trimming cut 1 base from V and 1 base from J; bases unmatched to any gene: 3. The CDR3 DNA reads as TGTGCCAGCAGCTTAGCTGGACAGGGTTCCTACGAGCAGTACTTC. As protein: CASSLAGQGSYEQYF.

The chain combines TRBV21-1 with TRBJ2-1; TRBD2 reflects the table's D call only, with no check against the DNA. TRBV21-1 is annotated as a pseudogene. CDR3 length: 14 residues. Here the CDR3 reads CASNQVSGYNEQFF. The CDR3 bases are TGTGCCAGCAATCAAGTTTCGGGCTACAATGAGCAGTTCTTC.

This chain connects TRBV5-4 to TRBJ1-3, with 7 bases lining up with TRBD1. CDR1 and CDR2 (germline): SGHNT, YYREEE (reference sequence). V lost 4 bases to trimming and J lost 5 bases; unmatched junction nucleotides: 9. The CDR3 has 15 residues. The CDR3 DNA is TGTGCCAGCAGCAGGGGGCAGGGGGGTAGAAACACCATATATTTT. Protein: CASSRGQGGRNTIYF.

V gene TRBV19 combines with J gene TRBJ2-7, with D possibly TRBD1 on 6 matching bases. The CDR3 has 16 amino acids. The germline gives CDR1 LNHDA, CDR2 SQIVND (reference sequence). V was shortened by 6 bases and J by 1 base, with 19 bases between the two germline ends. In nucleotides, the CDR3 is TGTGCCAGTAGCGACCGCTCAGGGGCCCGTTCCTACGAGCAGTACTTC. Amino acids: CASSDRSGARSYEQYF.

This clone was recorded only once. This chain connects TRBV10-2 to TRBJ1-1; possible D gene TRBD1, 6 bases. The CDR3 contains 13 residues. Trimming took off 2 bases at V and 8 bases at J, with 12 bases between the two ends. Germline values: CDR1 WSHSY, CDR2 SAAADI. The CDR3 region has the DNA TGCGCCAGCAGTGAGAGGGCAGGGACAGAAGCTTTCTTT. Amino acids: CASSERAGTEAFF.

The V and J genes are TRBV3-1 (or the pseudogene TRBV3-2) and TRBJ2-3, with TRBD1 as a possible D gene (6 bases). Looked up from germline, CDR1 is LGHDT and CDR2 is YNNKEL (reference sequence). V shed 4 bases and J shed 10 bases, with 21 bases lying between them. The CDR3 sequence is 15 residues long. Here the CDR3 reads CASSRDRDTVRPQYF. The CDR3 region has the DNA TGTGCCAGCAGCCGAGACCGGGACACCGTTCGGCCGCAGTATTTT.

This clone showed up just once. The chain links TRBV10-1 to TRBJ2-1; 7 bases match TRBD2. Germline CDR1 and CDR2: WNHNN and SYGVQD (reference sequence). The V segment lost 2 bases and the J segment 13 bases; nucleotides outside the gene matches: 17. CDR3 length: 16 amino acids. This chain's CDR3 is CASSEPSMTSSGSQFF. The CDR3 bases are TGCGCCAGCAGTGAGCCATCGATGACTAGCTCGGGTTCTCAGTTCTTC.